This note documents a single T cell receptor beta chain sequence. Its antigen remains unknown. This sample is part of a study of a mutant IDH1 vaccine in newly diagnosed glioma. As for the study in general: Treatment recipients were approximately 60% male and about 40% female, and their mean age was roughly 40 years. Therapy received beforehand was radiotherapy, temozolomide, or both, with most patients given both.

Assay: immunoSEQ multiplex PCR; the TCRdb copy retains only in-frame clones and omits some. Altogether 30,000 to 35,000 clones are present, approximately 89% being singletons, with the ten largest covering 2% to 2.5%. V shed 1 base, J shed 6 bases, and the junction held 3 bases outside the gene matches. Germline values: CDR1 LNHNV, CDR2 YYDKDF (reference sequence). This CDR3 is built from 14 residues. This sample's time point: week 47, end of study. What each vaccine dose contained was 300 ug of mutant IDH1 20-mer peptide, accompanied by topical imiquimod. V is TRBV15 and J is TRBJ2-1; 7 nucleotides align to TRBD1. Sequences were derived from PBMCs, sampled from a glioma patient whose treatment included an IDH1 peptide vaccine. This clonotype originated in a man between 35 and 55 years old with glioma. The CDR3 sequence is CATSRGAGGNEQFF. In DNA form, the CDR3 reads TGTGCCACCAGCAGAGGGGCAGGGGGCAATGAGCAGTTCTTC.